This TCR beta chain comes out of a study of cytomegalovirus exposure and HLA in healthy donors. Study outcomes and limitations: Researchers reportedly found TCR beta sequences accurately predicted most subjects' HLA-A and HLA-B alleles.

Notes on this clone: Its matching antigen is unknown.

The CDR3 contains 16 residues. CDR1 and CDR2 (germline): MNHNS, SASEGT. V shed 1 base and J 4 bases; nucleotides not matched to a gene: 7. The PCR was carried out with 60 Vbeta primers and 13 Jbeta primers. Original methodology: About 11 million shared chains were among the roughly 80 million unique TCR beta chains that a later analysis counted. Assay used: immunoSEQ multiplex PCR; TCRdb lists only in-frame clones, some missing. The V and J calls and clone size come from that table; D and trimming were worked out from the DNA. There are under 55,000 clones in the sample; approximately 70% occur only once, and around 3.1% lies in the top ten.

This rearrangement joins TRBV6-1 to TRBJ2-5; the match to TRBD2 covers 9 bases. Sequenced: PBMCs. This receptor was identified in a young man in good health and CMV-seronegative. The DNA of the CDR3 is TGTGCCAGCAGTGAAGGGGGTAGCGGGAGACGAGAGACCCAGTACTTC. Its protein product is CASSEGGSGRRETQYF.